Below, 26 T cell receptor beta chains from the same sample are listed, as sequenced in a study of cytomegalovirus exposure and HLA in healthy donors. Primers: 60 Vbeta forward and 13 Jbeta reverse. The repertoire was sequenced with immunoSEQ multiplex PCR; TCRdb's copy has only in-frame clones and lacks some. The table shows around 55,000 clones, with approximately 80% occurring only once. Source material: PBMCs. These receptors were taken from a female donor in good health and CMV-seronegative.

This chain joins TRBV13 and TRBJ1-1; D is undetermined. The ends were cut back, 3 bases at V and 2 bases at J, with 22 bases in the middle. The CDR3 sequence is 18 residues long. The germline V gene encodes CDR1 PRHDT and CDR2 FYEKMQ (reference sequence). The CDR3 nucleotides read TGTGCCAGCAGCTTCGGGTCCTCACCCACCGTACTTAACACTGAAGCTTTCTTT. It specifies CASSFGSSPTVLNTEAFF.

With respect to this clone: One junction end does not reproduce the germline sequence, and a read error may be involved. V and J are TRBV7-7 and TRBJ2-2, with D maybe TRBD2 (7 bases). The CDR3 extends over 18 amino acids. Germline lookup yields CDR1 SSHAT and CDR2 FNYEAQ (reference sequence). CDR3: CASSLVIGGQDGTGELFF. CDR3 sequence (DNA): TGTGCTAGCAGCTTAGTAATCGGGGGGCAAGATGGCACCGGGGAGCTGTTTTTT. The whole variable domain, filled in from reference TRBV7-7 and TRBJ2-2, reads GAGVSQSPRYKVTKRGQDVTLRCDPISSHATLYWYQQALGQGPEFLTYFNYEAQPDKSGLPSDRFSAERPEGSISTLTIQRTEQRDSAMYRCASSLVIGGQDGTGELFFGEGSRLTVL.

This clone was counted once. The V gene is TRBV28, the J gene TRBJ1-1; TRBD1 might be the D (6 bases). V lost 5 bases, J lost 5 bases, and 18 bases lay in between. CDR1 and CDR2 (germline): MDHEN, SYDVKM. The CDR3 length is 15 residues. CDR3 DNA sequence: TGTGCCAGCAGTCTAGGGGGGGGATTTAGGACTGAAGCTTTCTTT. This gives the protein CASSLGGGFRTEAFF.

The chain carries TRBV19 and TRBJ1-5; D gene ambiguous. V lost 3 bases and J lost 0, with 18 bases in between. The CDR3 is made up of 18 amino acids. The germline V gene has CDR1 LNHDA and CDR2 SQIVND (reference sequence). The DNA of the CDR3 is TGTGCCAGTAGTATGTCCGATTGGACGGGGTATAGCAATCAGCCCCAGCATTTT. Protein: CASSMSDWTGYSNQPQHF.

The V gene is TRBV28, the J gene TRBJ2-5, with D possibly matching TRBD1 (6 bases). V was shortened by 6 bases and J by 4 bases, with 18 bases between the two germline ends. The germline V gene has CDR1 MDHEN and CDR2 SYDVKM. This CDR3 is 15 amino acids long. The CDR3 reads CASRDPVRGTETQYF. CDR3 bases: TGTGCCAGCAGGGACCCGGTGAGGGGGACAGAGACCCAGTACTTC.

V is TRBV4-3 and J is TRBJ1-1; no definite D call. The germline V gene encodes CDR1 LGHNA and CDR2 YSLEER. V lost 1 base to trimming and J lost 2 bases, with 26 bases between them. CDR3 length equals 20 residues. CDR3 loop: CASSQVFVPIKAGRNTEAFF. The CDR3 DNA reads as TGCGCCAGCAGCCAAGTTTTCGTCCCCATTAAAGCAGGTAGAAACACTGAAGCTTTCTTT.

The chain has TRBV7-2 and TRBJ2-7; 14 nucleotides match TRBD2. This CDR3 has 18 residues. Germline V gene lookup returns CDR1 SGHTA and CDR2 FQGNSA. V trimming: 3 bases; J trimming: 0 bases; junction bases outside the gene matches: 7. CDR3 sequence: CASSFGLAGGISSYEQYF. The CDR3 nucleotides read TGTGCCAGCAGCTTTGGACTAGCGGGGGGCATAAGCTCCTACGAGCAGTACTTC.

The rearrangement joins TRBV2 to TRBJ2-2; 9 bases line up with TRBD1. The CDR3 has 14 amino acids. Germline CDR1 SNHLY, CDR2 FYNNEI. Trimming cost V 4 bases and J 6 bases; bases outside gene matches: 3. CDR3 nucleotides: TGTGCCAGCAGTGTAGACAGGGGGGCCGGGGAGCTGTTTTTT. This encodes CASSVDRGAGELFF.

This clone came up once. The V call is TRBV19, the J call TRBJ1-4; 7 bases are a match to TRBD1. V lost 4 bases and J lost 5; bases outside the gene matches: 10. The germline V gene has CDR1 LNHDA and CDR2 SQIVND (reference sequence). The CDR3 is made up of 16 amino acids. DNA for the CDR3: TGTGCCAGTAGTAAGGGGACAGACCTCTGGAATGAAAAACTGTTTTTT. This codes for CASSKGTDLWNEKLFF.

DNA of the CDR3: TGTGCCAGTGGACTAGCGGGGAGGGATGAGCAGTACTTC. Translated: CASGLAGRDEQYF. V and J are TRBV6-5 and TRBJ2-7; 12 nucleotides agree with TRBD2. The CDR3 spans 13 residues. Germline V gene sequence: CDR1 MNHEY, CDR2 SVGAGI. V shed 9 bases, J shed 7 bases, and the junction held 7 bases outside the gene matches.

The rearrangement uses TRBV4-2 and TRBJ2-5; a possible D gene is TRBD2 (5 bases). With the DNA end fitting TRBJ2-7 better, the J assignment may be wrong. Germline V gene sequence: CDR1 LGHNA, CDR2 YNFKEQ. CDR3 length: 13 amino acids. The CDR3 bases are TGTGCCAGCAGCCAAGTCGGGGTCTACGAGCAGTACTTC. Translated: CASSQVGVYEQYF.

This chain uses TRBV30 with TRBJ2-6; D unclear. Trimming stripped 0 bases from V and 0 bases from J, with 9 bases between. The length of the CDR3 is 16 residues. Germline CDR1 and CDR2: GTSNPN and SVGIG (reference sequence). CDR3 nucleotides: TGTGCCTGGAGTGTACGGCGGATCTCTGGGGCCAACGTCCTGACTTTC. As protein: CAWSVRRISGANVLTF.

The genes are TRBV19 and TRBJ1-2; tentative D call: TRBD1 (6 bases). CDR3 length equals 12 residues. Germline V lookup: CDR1 LNHDA, CDR2 SQIVND (reference sequence). Trimming took 4 bases from V and 8 from J, leaving 11 bases between them. The CDR3 sequence: CASSTYRVGYTF. For the CDR3, the DNA is TGTGCCAGTAGTACTTACAGGGTCGGCTACACCTTC. The variable domain in full, with the rest retrieved from reference TRBV19 and TRBJ1-2, is DGGITQSPKYLFRKEGQNVTLSCEQNLNHDAMYWYRQDPGQGLRLIYYSQIVNDFQKGDIAEGYSVSREKKESFPLTVTSAQKNPTAFYLCASSTYRVGYTFGSGTRLTVV.

The chain has TRBV11-2 and TRBJ1-6; the D is unclear. Trimming removed 5 bases at V and 6 bases at J, with 11 bases between. This CDR3 region has 14 residues. Germline V gene lookup returns CDR1 SGHAT and CDR2 FQNNGV. DNA for the CDR3: TGTGCCAGCAGCAACACAGCCGGTAATTCACCCCTCCACTTT. This encodes CASSNTAGNSPLHF.

The V gene is TRBV5-1, the J gene TRBJ1-1, with unresolved D. Per germline, CDR1 SGHRS and CDR2 YFSETQ. This CDR3 is 13 amino acids long. V dropped 1 base and J dropped 3 bases, with 7 bases sitting between them. The DNA of the CDR3 is TGCGCCAGCAGCTTGTATCGGGACACTGAAGCTTTCTTT. Its protein is CASSLYRDTEAFF.

This CDR3 reads CASSDRDRGFSYNSPLHF. CDR3 in DNA: TGTGCCAGCAGCGATCGGGACAGGGGTTTCTCCTATAATTCACCCCTCCACTTT. The rearrangement uses TRBV5-6 and TRBJ1-6; 10 bases map to TRBD1. V dropped 4 bases and J dropped 0; count of bases not matched to a gene: 7. Germline values: CDR1 SGHDT, CDR2 YYEEEE. CDR3 length equals 18 residues.

This chain connects TRBV11-2 to TRBJ2-7; 8 bases align to TRBD2. J gave up 1 base and V 6 bases, and 8 bases lay outside the gene matches. Germline CDR1 and CDR2: SGHAT and FQNNGV. The CDR3 extends over 15 amino acids. CDR3: CASSWGGGPSYEQYF. CDR3 nucleotide sequence: TGTGCCAGCAGTTGGGGCGGGGGGCCTTCCTACGAGCAGTACTTC. Complete variable domain (other parts from reference TRBV11-2 and TRBJ2-7): EAGVAQSPRYKIIEKRQSVAFWCNPISGHATLYWYQQILGQGPKLLIQFQNNGVVDDSQLPKDRFSAERLKGVDSTLKIQPAKLEDSAVYLCASSWGGGPSYEQYFGPGTRLTVT.

V and J are TRBV27 and TRBJ2-1, with TRBD2 matching 8 bases. CDR3 length equals 16 residues. CDR1 and CDR2 (germline): MNHEY, SMNVEV (reference sequence). The V segment lost 3 bases and the J segment 2 bases; nucleotides outside the gene matches: 6. CDR3 residues: CASSFYGGAPYNEQFF. The CDR3 DNA sequence: TGTGCCAGCAGTTTTTACGGGGGGGCCCCCTACAATGAGCAGTTCTTC.

The chain is built from TRBV29-1 and TRBJ1-2; possibly TRBD1 for D (5 bases). The CDR3 sequence is 12 residues long. Deletions cut 5 bases from V and 1 base from J, with 8 bases between. The V gene's germline CDR1 is SQVTM and CDR2 ANQGSEA. This CDR3 reads CSVRQHNYGYTF. CDR3 DNA: TGCAGCGTTCGACAGCATAACTATGGCTACACCTTC.

The gene calls are TRBV7-9 and TRBJ1-6; D perhaps matches TRBD1 (5 bases). Germline loops: CDR1 SEHNR, CDR2 FQNEAQ (reference sequence). The ends were cut back, 1 base at V and 0 bases at J, with 13 bases in the middle. The CDR3 has 18 amino acids. Here the CDR3 DNA reads TGTGCCAGCAGCTTAGAGGGGCCGGCCAGCTCCTATAATTCACCCCTCCACTTT. Amino acids: CASSLEGPASSYNSPLHF.

The chain combines TRBV29-1 with TRBJ1-1, with D uncertain. V lost 5 bases and J 8 bases, leaving 3 bases between the germline ends. Germline CDR1 SQVTM, CDR2 ANQGSEA. This CDR3 is built from 8 residues. The CDR3 DNA is TGCAGCGTTTCGGAAGCTTTCTTT. Translation: CSVSEAFF.

The chain links TRBV9 to TRBJ2-3; 9 bases fit TRBD2. The trim removed 0 bases at V and 2 bases at J, leaving 4 bases unmatched. This CDR3 has 16 amino acids. Germline CDR1 reads SGDLS; CDR2 reads YYNGEE. CDR3: CASSVGIAGATDTQYF. In DNA, the CDR3 is TGTGCCAGCAGCGTAGGAATAGCGGGGGCCACAGATACGCAGTATTTT.

The chain has TRBV9 and TRBJ2-6, with D unresolved. With 0 bases removed from V and 2 bases from J, the gap between germline ends came to 6 bases. This CDR3 contains 15 residues. CDR1 SGDLS and CDR2 YYNGEE come from the germline V gene. The CDR3 protein is CASSVGATGANVLTF. The DNA of the CDR3 is TGTGCCAGCAGCGTAGGGGCAACTGGGGCCAACGTCCTGACTTTC.

The gene calls are TRBV6-5 and TRBJ1-2; D remains ambiguous. V was clipped by 8 bases and J by 2 bases, with 6 bases between them. There are 11 residues in the CDR3. Germline V gene data show CDR1 as MNHEY and CDR2 as SVGAGI. The CDR3 sequence is CASQSNYGYTF. The CDR3 bases are TGTGCCAGCCAGTCAAACTATGGCTACACCTTC.

The rearrangement joins TRBV7-9 to TRBJ1-4; possible D gene TRBD1, 5 bases. Per the germline V gene, CDR1 is SEHNR and CDR2 is FQNEAQ (reference sequence). Trimming stripped 1 base from V and 0 bases from J, with 9 bases between. The CDR3 totals 16 residues. This CDR3 is CASSLGGSATNEKLFF. The CDR3 nucleotides read TGTGCCAGCAGCTTAGGGGGCAGTGCAACTAATGAAAAACTGTTTTTT.

This clone was seen once. The rearrangement joins TRBV4-3 to TRBJ2-7; 8 nucleotides line up with TRBD1. The germline V gene has CDR1 LGHNA and CDR2 YSLEER. Trimming at V came to 1 base and at J to 3 bases, leaving 2 bases not matched to a gene. The CDR3 is 14 residues long. CDR3 DNA: TGCGCCAGCAGCCAAGCAGGACAGGGCTACGAGCAGTACTTC. Protein product: CASSQAGQGYEQYF.